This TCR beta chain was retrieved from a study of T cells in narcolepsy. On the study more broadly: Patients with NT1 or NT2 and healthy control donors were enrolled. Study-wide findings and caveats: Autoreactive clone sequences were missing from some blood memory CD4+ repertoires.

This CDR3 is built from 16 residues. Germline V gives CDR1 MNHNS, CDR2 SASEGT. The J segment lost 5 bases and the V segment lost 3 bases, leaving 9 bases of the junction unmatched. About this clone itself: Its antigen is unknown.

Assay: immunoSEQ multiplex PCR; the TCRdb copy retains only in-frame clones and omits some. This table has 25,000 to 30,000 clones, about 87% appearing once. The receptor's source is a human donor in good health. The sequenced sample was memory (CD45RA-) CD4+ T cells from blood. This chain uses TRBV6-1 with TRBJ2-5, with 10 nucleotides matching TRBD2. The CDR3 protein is CASSDGLAGVRETQYF. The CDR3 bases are TGTGCCAGCAGTGACGGCCTAGCGGGAGTCCGCGAGACCCAGTACTTC.